This T cell receptor (beta chain) was sequenced during a study of blood T cell repertoires in COVID-19. Germline V gene data show CDR1 as LGHDT and CDR2 as YNNKEL (reference sequence). CDR3 size: 16 residues. Trimming left V 1 base short and J 2 bases short, with 14 bases between. Self-reported history from a screening survey and questionnaire set each donor's cohort. This clone has only one observation. Original analysis: Estimated nucleated cell counts came from reference gene primer amplification. Profiling relied on immunoSEQ multiplex PCR, and the TCRdb table lists in-frame clones only, not all of them. That table gives V, J and clone size, and the DNA gave D and trimming. Among around 140,000 clones listed, roughly 86% were seen once.

This clonotype was sampled from a woman aged 50 to 65 with acute COVID-19. The material sequenced was PBMCs or T cells enriched from blood (not recorded which). The chain carries TRBV3-1 (or the pseudogene TRBV3-2) and TRBJ2-5; possibly TRBD2 for D (5 bases). The DNA of the CDR3 is TGTGCCAGCAGCCAAGTAAGAGCGGACGTACAAGAGACCCAGTACTTC. Translation gives CASSQVRADVQETQYF.